Listed below are T cell receptor beta chains from one sample, sequenced in a study of CD8+ T cells in alopecia areata. The data were produced by immunoSEQ multiplex PCR, yet TCRdb's version contains in-frame clones alone and is incomplete. The sample comprises roughly 100,000 clones, 86% of which are singletons, and approximately 10% rests with the top ten. The sample here was CD8+ T cells sorted from blood, taken at approximately week 30, from a patient treated with tofacitinib. The origin of the receptors is a human donor with alopecia areata. Each CDR3 is given with its conserved first and last residue. The D gene is left open where the match is weak. Clone size is not always given. Where it is, it says once, few, many or a class for expanded clones.

J gene	V gene	D gene	CDR3 length	clone size	CDR3 DNA	CDR3 protein
TRBJ2-3	TRBV6-6	NA	10	NA	TGTGCCAGCAGTTTGGATACGCAGTATTTT	CASSLDTQYF
TRBJ2-3	TRBV18	NA	14	NA	TGTGCCAGCTCACCCTATTCTAGCACAGATACGCAGTATTTT	CASSPYSSTDTQYF
TRBJ2-7	TRBV7-9	TRBD1	16	NA	TGTGCCAGCAGCTACCCGACAGGGGCGACCACCTACGAGCAGTACTTC	CASSYPTGATTYEQYF
TRBJ1-6	TRBV2	NA	15	NA	TGTGCCCGGGGGGATGAACAGGGCTATAATTCACCCCTCCACTTT	CARGDEQGYNSPLHF
TRBJ2-1	TRBV29-1	NA	13	NA	TGCAGCGTTGATGGCCAGGGGAACAATGAGCAGTTCTTC	CSVDGQGNNEQFF
TRBJ1-2	TRBV7-2	NA	17	few	TGTGCCAGCAGCCATTTATGGGACATCGGCCCTAACTATGGCTACACCTTC	CASSHLWDIGPNYGYTF
TRBJ2-1	TRBV7-8	NA	16	NA	TGTGCCAGCAGCTTAGTCGGCGGGAAGTCGGGCAATGAGCAGTTCTTC	CASSLVGGKSGNEQFF
TRBJ2-1	TRBV6-1	TRBD2	18	NA	TGTGCCAGCAGTGAACCGGGGCTGTTACTAGCGGGAATAGATGAGCAGTTCTTC	CASSEPGLLLAGIDEQFF
TRBJ2-3	TRBV9	NA	14	NA	TGTGCCAGCAGCGTACTGTGGCCCACAGATACGCAGTATTTT	CASSVLWPTDTQYF
TRBJ2-1	TRBV14	NA	16	few	TGTGCCAGCAGCGGGCGGGACTCCCTATTAAGGAATGAGCAGTTCTTC	CASSGRDSLLRNEQFF
TRBJ2-7	TRBV25-1	TRBD2	13	NA	TGTGCTAGCGAGAGACGGGGGGAACTCGAGCAGTACTTC	CASERRGELEQYF
TRBJ1-2	TRBV6-5	NA	13	NA	TGTGCCAGCAGTTACTCGGATAACTATGGCTACACCTTC	CASSYSDNYGYTF
TRBJ2-3	TRBV6-1	TRBD2	14	NA	TGTGCCAGCAGTGCCGGGGGGGCTACAGATACGCAGTATTTT	CASSAGGATDTQYF
TRBJ1-6	TRBV5-4	TRBD1	15	NA	TGTGCCAGCAGCTTGGAATTGGGACAGGCATCACCCCTCCACTTT	CASSLELGQASPLHF
TRBJ1-2	TRBV7-9	NA	14	NA	TGTGCCAGCAGCTTAGCGCCGGGACATTATGGCTACACCTTC	CASSLAPGHYGYTF
TRBJ2-1	TRBV9	NA	13	NA	TGTGCCAGCAGCGTCGGGTCCTACAATGAGCAGTTCTTC	CASSVGSYNEQFF
TRBJ2-7	TRBV4-1	NA	15	NA	TGCGCCAGCAGCCCCCGGGACACCGACTCCTACGAGCAGTACTTC	CASSPRDTDSYEQYF
TRBJ2-3	TRBV19	NA	19	NA	TGTGCCAGTAGTATCGTGATCCGGATCATGAAGGGAGGTGAAGATACGCAGTATTTT	CASSIVIRIMKGGEDTQYF
TRBJ2-7	TRBV4-1	NA	17	NA	TGCGCCAGCAGCCAAGAGAGTTCGGGGGATTTGCCCTACGAGCAGTACTTC	CASSQESSGDLPYEQYF
TRBJ2-2	TRBV19	TRBD1	15	NA	TGTGCCAGTAGTAGGAGGACAGGTTGCACCGGGGAGCTGTTTTTT	CASSRRTGCTGELFF
TRBJ2-1	TRBV5-4	TRBD2	15	NA	TGTGCCAGCAGCTTGGAGCTAGCGGGACAGAATGAGCAGTTCTTC	CASSLELAGQNEQFF
TRBJ2-7	TRBV7-8	NA	13	NA	TGTGCCAGCAGCTTAGCCGGAGACTACGAGCAGTACTTC	CASSLAGDYEQYF
TRBJ1-1	TRBV12-5	NA	11	NA	TGTGCTAGTGGTTTAAACACTGAAGCTTTCTTT	CASGLNTEAFF
TRBJ2-1	TRBV10-3	TRBD1	11	NA	TGTGCCATCAGCAGGGGGCATGAGCAGTTCTTC	CAISRGHEQFF
TRBJ2-1	TRBV4-1	TRBD2	17	once	TGCGCCAGCAGCCAAGTTGGGACTAGCGGTTATTACAATGAGCAGTTCTTC	CASSQVGTSGYYNEQFF
TRBJ1-1	TRBV6-5	NA	14	NA	TGTGCCAGCAGTTACTCGACTAGATACACTGAAGCTTTCTTT	CASSYSTRYTEAFF
TRBJ1-2	TRBV6-1	NA	15	NA	TGTGCCAGCAGTGAATACTCGGGCGCGGACTATGGCTACACCTTC	CASSEYSGADYGYTF
TRBJ2-1	TRBV4-1	TRBD1	16	NA	TGCGCCAGCAGCCAAGAAGGACAGGGGCAAGTCAATGAGCAGTTCTTC	CASSQEGQGQVNEQFF
TRBJ2-1	TRBV21-1	NA	18	NA	TGTGCCAGCCCGGGACTAGCGGGAGAGAGGAGCTCCTACAATGAGCAGTTCTTC	CASPGLAGERSSYNEQFF
TRBJ2-5	TRBV5-5	TRBD1	15	NA	TGTGCCAGCAGCGGAGGGACAGGGGGGGAAGAGACCCAGTACTTC	CASSGGTGGEETQYF
TRBJ2-7	TRBV6-1	NA	13	NA	TGTGCCAGCACCACAGGAAAAGTAGGCGAGCAGTACTTC	CASTTGKVGEQYF
TRBJ2-1	TRBV7-6	NA	15	NA	TGTGCCAGCAGCCCACCCAGTGGCAGGCAAAATGAGCAGTTCTTC	CASSPPSGRQNEQFF
TRBJ2-7	TRBV2	NA	13	NA	TGTGCCAGCATCCCAGGGAGCTCCTACGAGCAGTACTTC	CASIPGSSYEQYF
TRBJ2-5	TRBV7-9	TRBD1	16	NA	TGTGCCAGCAGCATCCCTCGGACAGGGGGCGGGAAGACCCAGTACTTC	CASSIPRTGGGKTQYF
TRBJ1-5	TRBV5-1	NA	13	NA	TGCGCCAGCAGCTTGAATTTCAATCAGCCCCAGCATTTT	CASSLNFNQPQHF
TRBJ2-7	TRBV7-2	TRBD1	13	NA	TGTGCCAGCGGAACAGGACAGGGGGACGAGCAGTACTTC	CASGTGQGDEQYF
TRBJ1-1	TRBV28	TRBD1	13	NA	TGTGCCAGCACCAAAGGACAGGGAAGAGAGGCTTTCTTT	CASTKGQGREAFF
TRBJ2-3	TRBV29-1	NA	15	NA	TGCAGCGTTGAAGAAACGGTTTCTAGCACAGATACGCAGTATTTT	CSVEETVSSTDTQYF
TRBJ2-1	TRBV29-1	NA	14	once	TGCAGCGTTGAGAGTCAGGGGTCCTACAATGAGCAGTTCTTC	CSVESQGSYNEQFF
TRBJ2-7	TRBV2	NA	15	NA	TGTGCCAGCAGGGGGACCGGGACACCGTCCTACGAGCAGTACTTC	CASRGTGTPSYEQYF
TRBJ2-7	TRBV6-6	TRBD1	14	few	TGTGCCAGCAGCCGACAGGGAAGCTCCTACGAGCAGTACTTC	CASSRQGSSYEQYF
TRBJ1-5	TRBV5-4	TRBD1	15	NA	TGTGCCAGCAGCTTACCGGGACAGGGTGCCCAGCCCCAGCATTTT	CASSLPGQGAQPQHF
TRBJ2-1	TRBV2	TRBD2	13	once	TGTGGCCTATTAAAGGGAGGGGTCAATGAGCAGTTCTTC	CGLLKGGVNEQFF
TRBJ2-2	TRBV27	NA	15	NA	TGTGCCAGCAGCCCTAGACAGGATCACACCGGGGAGCTGTTTTTT	CASSPRQDHTGELFF
TRBJ2-7	TRBV5-1	TRBD1	14	NA	TGCGCCAGCAGCTCAACCGACAGGGATAAGAAGCAGTACTTC	CASSSTDRDKKQYF
TRBJ2-2	TRBV5-1	TRBD2	17	NA	TGCGCCAGCAGCGGGGACTCTAGCGGACTCCCCACCGGGGAGCTGTTTTTT	CASSGDSSGLPTGELFF
TRBJ2-7	TRBV5-1	NA	13	NA	TGCGCCAGCAGCTTAGATGCTGACTACGAGCAGTACTTC	CASSLDADYEQYF
TRBJ2-7	TRBV19	NA	14	NA	TGTGCCAGTAGTTTTGTTGACAGTACCTACGAGCAGTACTTC	CASSFVDSTYEQYF
TRBJ2-2	TRBV9	NA	12	NA	TGTGCCAGCAGCGCTTCAGCCGGGGAGCTGTTTTTT	CASSASAGELFF
TRBJ2-3	TRBV25-1	NA	14	NA	TGTGCCAGCAGTGAACGGGGGGCCACAGATACGCAGTATTTT	CASSERGATDTQYF